The 11 T cell receptor beta chains given below trace back to one sample, sequenced in a study of T-cell reconstitution after alpha-beta-depleted transplantation in children. Preparing the TCRbeta library involved the use of unique molecular identifiers. TCRdb independently ran MiXCR on the PCR reads; one entry per CDR3 protein. The sample gives hundreds of thousands of distinct CDR3 sequences, 9.5% to 10% of which show up once; around 10% is in the top ten. Sequencing used PBMCs from the stem cell graft donor, obtained from the stem cell graft. All receptors come from a human donor who donated a stem cell graft to a child with SCID.

The gene calls are TRBV11-3 and TRBJ2-1; 8 bases are shared with TRBD2. V shed 1 base and J 4 bases; nucleotides not matched to a gene: 6. This CDR3 spans 16 amino acids. The germline V gene has CDR1 SGHNT and CDR2 YENEEA. As DNA, the CDR3 is TGTGCCAGCAGCTTAGGTGCCCAGCGGGGGTACAATGAGCAGTTCTTC. Protein sequence: CASSLGAQRGYNEQFF.

This clonotype has ten or more counts. The chain employs TRBV12-3 or TRBV12-4 and TRBJ2-3; TRBD1 or TRBD2 may be the D gene (5 bases each). Trimming left V 4 bases short and J 0 bases short, with 11 bases between. The CDR3 length is 15 residues. CDR3 sequence (DNA): TGTGCCAGCAGTTCCAGGGAGTTTAGCACAGATACGCAGTATTTT. Amino acids: CASSSREFSTDTQYF.

This clonotype was seen repeatedly, ten times or more. V is TRBV9 and J is TRBJ2-7; no reliable D call. The V and J ends lost 0 bases and 3 bases respectively, with 7 bases between them. Germline loops: CDR1 SGDLS, CDR2 YYNGEE. The CDR3 is 13 amino acids. The CDR3: CASSVDLGYEQYF. The CDR3 DNA sequence: TGTGCCAGCAGCGTAGATCTGGGCTACGAGCAGTACTTC.

This clonotype was recorded a few times. V usage is TRBV6-5 and J usage is TRBJ2-2; D is possibly TRBD2 (6 bases). Between the trimmed V and J ends, which lost 0 bases and 7 bases, there was a span of 12 bases. The CDR3 is 15 amino acids. Germline assignment: CDR1 MNHEY and CDR2 SVGAGI. The CDR3 protein is CASSYSGGMSGELFF. CDR3 DNA sequence: TGTGCCAGCAGTTACTCGGGGGGAATGAGCGGGGAGCTGTTTTTT.

This chain links TRBV12-5 with TRBJ2-7, with 11 bases that match TRBD1. With 2 bases clipped from V and 3 bases from J, the junction kept 6 bases outside the gene matches. The CDR3 has 16 residues. Looked up from germline, CDR1 is LGHNT and CDR2 is FRNRAP. The CDR3 is CASGLIGTGGFYEQYF. For the CDR3, the DNA is TGTGCTAGTGGTTTGATTGGGACAGGGGGATTCTACGAGCAGTACTTC.

Only a few counts were recorded for this clonotype. The genes are TRBV7-9 and TRBJ2-3, with TRBD2 as a possible D gene (6 bases). Germline assignment: CDR1 SEHNR and CDR2 FQNEAQ (reference sequence). Trimming took off 8 bases at V and 0 bases at J, with 15 bases between the two ends. There are 15 residues in the CDR3. DNA of the CDR3: TGTGCCAGCCTCGGCCGGAGCGGGAGCACAGATACGCAGTATTTT. Its translation: CASLGRSGSTDTQYF. The full variable domain, in which reference TRBV7-9 and TRBJ2-3 provide the parts outside the CDR3, is DTGVSQNPRHKITKRGQNVTFRCDPISEHNRLYWYRQTLGQGPEFLTYFQNEAQLEKSRLLSDRFSAERPKGSFSTLEIQRTEQGDSAMYLCASLGRSGSTDTQYFGPGTRLTVL.

The V call is TRBV7-8, the J call TRBJ1-4, with TRBD1 as a possible D gene (6 bases). Trimming removed 5 bases from V and 7 bases from J, with 17 bases in between. This CDR3 contains 15 residues. Per germline, CDR1 SGHVS and CDR2 FQNEAQ. The CDR3 loop is CASSPTGGGIEKLFF. CDR3 nucleotide sequence: TGTGCCAGCAGCCCTACTGGAGGGGGGATTGAAAAACTGTTTTTT.

In DNA form, the CDR3 reads TGTGCCAGCAGTGAATATCAGGGGAGAAGCACAGATACGCAGTATTTT. Amino acid sequence: CASSEYQGRSTDTQYF. The chain joins TRBV25-1 to TRBJ2-3, with D perhaps TRBD1 (6 bases). CDR3 length equals 16 residues. Trimming stripped 0 bases from V and 0 bases from J, with 10 bases between. Germline values: CDR1 MGHDK, CDR2 SYGVNS.

This clonotype has at least ten counts. The chain carries TRBV20-1 and TRBJ2-4, with D possibly being TRBD2 (6 bases). This CDR3 comprises 13 residues. Trimming shortened V by 3 bases and J by 3 bases, and 9 bases separated the two germline ends. Germline CDR1 reads DFQATT; CDR2 reads SNEGSKA (reference sequence). The CDR3 coding sequence is TGCAGTGCTAGCGGGGGAGACAAAAACATTCAGTACTTC. Translating gives CSASGGDKNIQYF.

This clonotype showed up just a few times. The V call is TRBV12-3 or TRBV12-4, the J call TRBJ1-2; 7 bases line up with TRBD1. The CDR3 has 14 amino acids. Unmatched junction bases numbered 5, after V lost 3 bases and J lost 4 bases. The CDR3 here is CASSFQGGIYGYTF. CDR3 nucleotide sequence: TGTGCCAGCAGTTTCCAGGGGGGCATCTATGGCTACACCTTC.

The rearrangement uses TRBV20-1 and TRBJ2-2, with 8 positions matching TRBD1. Germline loops: CDR1 DFQATT, CDR2 SNEGSKA (reference sequence). Germline trimming cut 3 bases from V and 7 bases from J; bases unmatched to any gene: 10. The CDR3 extends over 15 amino acids. Written as DNA, the CDR3 is TGCAGTGCTAGTGAACCCCAGGGGGCAGGCGGGGAGCTGTTTTTT. Protein sequence: CSASEPQGAGGELFF.